This T cell receptor (beta chain) was obtained from a study of technical replicates of blood from a handful of donors. Only in-frame clones appear in the TCRdb table, and some are missing; sequencing was by immunoSEQ multiplex PCR. This table has tens of thousands of clones, more than 85% appearing once. V dropped 7 bases and J dropped 0; count of bases not matched to a gene: 3. Germline assignment: CDR1 LNHDA and CDR2 SQIVND (reference sequence). There are 14 residues in the CDR3. Sequenced: T cells isolated from PBMCs. This chain connects TRBV19 to TRBJ1-3, with 7 bases fitting TRBD1. The TCR sequence derives from a human donor in good health. This CDR3 is CASKDRSSGNTIYF. The CDR3 DNA sequence: TGTGCCAGTAAGGACAGGAGCTCTGGAAACACCATATATTTT.